This T cell receptor (beta chain) was sequenced during a study of T-cell memory formation after mild COVID-19. Points from the study as a whole: CD4+ clones that contracted lay mainly in CM and EM; CD8+ ones lay in EMRA.

V lost 6 bases and J lost 2, with 14 bases in between. This CDR3 is built from 15 residues. Germline V gene data show CDR1 as MNHEY and CDR2 as SVGEGT. With constant-segment primers, 5'RACE yielded cDNA libraries of TCR alpha and TCR beta that carried sample barcodes and UMIs. TCRdb called the 5' RACE reads again in MiXCR, with one record for every CDR3 protein. The sample consists of about 410,000 distinct CDR3 sequences, about 20% of them appearing once. Points on this clonotype: As yet, its antigen is unknown.

The source of this sequence is a man aged 18-30 years who had mild COVID-19 (a few samples of this study predate the infection). Cell type and time point are not known. This chain connects TRBV6-2 or TRBV6-3 to TRBJ2-1; possible D gene TRBD1, 6 bases. Material for sequencing was PBMCs or a T cell subset sorted from them (not recorded which). The CDR3 DNA reads as TGTGCCAGCAGAATCCTCGGGACACCCTACAATGAGCAGTTCTTC. Translated: CASRILGTPYNEQFF.